Given below is one TCR beta chain in context. Its antigen is not known. These data originate in a study of lymphopenia after photon versus proton radiotherapy. The study, taken as a whole, reports: Better survival with proton therapy was suggested as possible, not demonstrated. After the lymphocyte nadir, photon-treated repertoires showed oligoclonal expansion, especially of CD8+ Temra cells. Relative stability marked proton patients; photon patients lost diversity and naive cells.

Repertoires were generated with immunoSEQ multiplex PCR, while TCRdb's copy carries only in-frame clones and drops some. In the table there are roughly 67,000 clones, approximately 91% of which are singletons. The ends lost 2 bases at V and 9 bases at J; junction bases unmatched: 5. The CDR3 is 13 residues long. CDR1 is SQVTM and CDR2 is ANQGSEA in the germline V gene. The sequences come from peripheral blood, collected from a patient treated with photon-based radiotherapy. The chain links TRBV29-1 to TRBJ2-1, with 9 bases identical to TRBD2. The sequence derives from a woman aged 70-85 years with pancreatic cancer. The CDR3 DNA reads TGCAGCGTTGAACAAGCGGGAGGTTTTGAGCAGTTCTTC. It encodes CSVEQAGGFEQFF.